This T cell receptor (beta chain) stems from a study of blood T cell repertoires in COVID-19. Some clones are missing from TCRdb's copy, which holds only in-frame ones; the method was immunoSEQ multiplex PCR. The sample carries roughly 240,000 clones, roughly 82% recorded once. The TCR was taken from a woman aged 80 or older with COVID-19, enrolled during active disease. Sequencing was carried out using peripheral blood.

Written as DNA, the CDR3 is TGTGCCAGCAGCTTAGTTCTGACGCCCTCGGGAGAGACCCAGTACTTC. Residues: CASSLVLTPSGETQYF. This chain connects TRBV7-2 to TRBJ2-5; D unresolved. This CDR3 region has 16 residues. The germline V gene has CDR1 SGHTA and CDR2 FQGNSA. V gave up 1 base and J gave up 4 bases, with 16 bases separating them.